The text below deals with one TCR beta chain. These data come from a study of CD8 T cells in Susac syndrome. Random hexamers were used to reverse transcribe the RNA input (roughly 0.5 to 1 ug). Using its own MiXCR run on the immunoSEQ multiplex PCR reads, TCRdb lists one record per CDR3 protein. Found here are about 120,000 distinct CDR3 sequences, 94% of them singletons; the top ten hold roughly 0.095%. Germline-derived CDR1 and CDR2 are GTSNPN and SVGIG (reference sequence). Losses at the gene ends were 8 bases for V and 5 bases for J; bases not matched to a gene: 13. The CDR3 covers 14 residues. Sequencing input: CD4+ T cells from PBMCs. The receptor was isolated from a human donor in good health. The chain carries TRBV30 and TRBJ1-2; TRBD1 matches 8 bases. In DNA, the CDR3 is TGTGCCGGACTAGCTCGGACAGGGAAATATGGCTACACCTTC. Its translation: CAGLARTGKYGYTF.